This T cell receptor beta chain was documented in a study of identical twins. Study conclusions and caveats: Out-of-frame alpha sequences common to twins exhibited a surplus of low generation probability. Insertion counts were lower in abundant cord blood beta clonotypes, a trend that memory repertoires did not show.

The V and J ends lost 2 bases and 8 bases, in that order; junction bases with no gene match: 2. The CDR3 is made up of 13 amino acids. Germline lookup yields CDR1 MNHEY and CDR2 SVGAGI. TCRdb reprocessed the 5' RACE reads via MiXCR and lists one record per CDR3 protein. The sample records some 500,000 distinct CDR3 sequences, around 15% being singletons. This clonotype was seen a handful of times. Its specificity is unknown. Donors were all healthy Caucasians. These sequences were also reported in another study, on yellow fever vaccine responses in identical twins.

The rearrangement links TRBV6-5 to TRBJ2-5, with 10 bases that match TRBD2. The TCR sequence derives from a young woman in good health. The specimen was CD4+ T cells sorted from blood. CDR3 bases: TGTGCCAGCAGTTACGCTAGCGGGAGAACCCAGTACTTC. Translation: CASSYASGRTQYF.